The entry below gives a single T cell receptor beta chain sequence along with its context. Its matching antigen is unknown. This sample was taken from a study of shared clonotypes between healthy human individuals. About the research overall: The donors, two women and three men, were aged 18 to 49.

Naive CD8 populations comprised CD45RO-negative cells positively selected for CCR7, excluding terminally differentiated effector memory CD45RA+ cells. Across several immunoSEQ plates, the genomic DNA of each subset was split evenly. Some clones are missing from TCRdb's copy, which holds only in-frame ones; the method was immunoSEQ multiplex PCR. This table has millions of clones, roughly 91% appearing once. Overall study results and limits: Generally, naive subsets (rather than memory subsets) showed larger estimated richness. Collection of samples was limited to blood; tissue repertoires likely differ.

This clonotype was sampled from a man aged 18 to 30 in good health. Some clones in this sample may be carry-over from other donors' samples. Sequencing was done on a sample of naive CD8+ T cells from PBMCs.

The CDR3 protein is CASSPGGKTEAFF. The CDR3 DNA follows: TGTGCCAGCAGCCCAGGGGGGAAGACTGAAGCTTTCTTT. The chain employs TRBV11-3 and TRBJ1-1; 7 positions agree with TRBD1. CDR1 is SGHNT, CDR2 YENEEA, per germline. This CDR3 has 13 amino acids. Trimming cost V 5 bases and J 5 bases; bases outside gene matches: 5. The entire variable domain, with the rest obtained from reference TRBV11-3 and TRBJ1-1, is as follows: EAGVVQSPRYKIIEKKQPVAFWCNPISGHNTLYWYLQNLGQGPELLIRYENEEAVDDSQLPKDRFSAERLKGVDSTLKIQPAELGDSAVYLCASSPGGKTEAFFGQGTRLTVV.